A selection of T cell receptor beta chains follows, all from one sample in a study of blood T cells in healthy people across ages. One entry per CDR3 protein, called by TCRdb with MiXCR from the 5' RACE reads. The sample holds more than 800,000 distinct CDR3 sequences, about 30% seen once. The specimen sequenced was blood. The receptors were gathered from a woman older than 75 in good health. The CDR3 runs from the conserved cysteine through the conserved F or W. A D gene is named only where the DNA matches it firmly. Clone size is stated in some rows and not others, as once, few, many or a class when expanded.

clone_size	v_call	j_call	d_call	cdr3_aa	cdr3_nt
many	TRBV12-3/TRBV12-4	TRBJ2-7	-	CASSLAPYYEQYF	TGTGCCAGCAGTTTAGCGCCCTACTACGAGCAGTACTTC
-	TRBV14	TRBJ2-5	-	CASSPTSWRQETQYF	TGTGCCAGCAGCCCCACGAGCTGGCGGCAAGAGACCCAGTACTTC
many	TRBV9	TRBJ2-1	-	CASSVARERYNEQFF	TGTGCCAGCAGCGTAGCGAGGGAACGCTACAATGAGCAGTTCTTC
-	TRBV11-3	TRBJ2-7	-	CASSSGLEGREQYF	TGTGCCAGCAGCTCGGGCCTGGAGGGTCGCGAGCAGTACTTC
many	TRBV27	TRBJ2-3	-	CASRPYYPTDTQYF	TGTGCCAGCCGACCATATTATCCCACAGATACGCAGTATTTT
-	TRBV4-1	TRBJ1-2	-	CASSQGSEANYGYTF	TGCGCCAGCAGCCAAGGGTCAGAAGCTAACTATGGCTACACCTTC
many	TRBV20-1	TRBJ2-1	TRBD1	CSARRTGGNEQFF	TGCAGTGCTAGAAGGACAGGGGGGAATGAGCAGTTCTTC
-	TRBV7-9	TRBJ1-6	TRBD1	CASSPTGAPSPLHF	TGTGCCAGCAGCCCGACAGGGGCCCCTTCACCCCTCCACTTT
-	TRBV2	TRBJ2-7	-	CASSEGGHAVRRSYEQYF	TGTGCCAGCAGTGAGGGGGGACATGCTGTCCGACGATCCTACGAGCAGTACTTC
-	TRBV18	TRBJ2-1	-	CASSRKVAGDDNEQFF	TGTGCCAGCTCAAGGAAAGTAGCAGGTGATGACAATGAGCAGTTCTTC
-	TRBV7-1	TRBJ2-7	TRBD1	CASRSQGDEQYF	TGTGCCAGCAGGTCACAGGGGGACGAGCAGTACTTC
-	TRBV5-1	TRBJ2-7	TRBD2	CASSLGVLAAYEQYF	TGCGCCAGCAGCTTGGGAGTACTAGCGGCCTACGAGCAGTACTTC
many	TRBV6-2/TRBV6-3	TRBJ1-5	-	CASSPVNQPQHF	TGTGCCAGCAGCCCAGTCAATCAGCCCCAGCATTTT
many	TRBV6-6	TRBJ2-7	-	CASSYSNPYEQYF	TGTGCCAGCAGTTACTCGAACCCCTACGAGCAGTACTTC
many	TRBV18	TRBJ1-2	-	CASSPNGGSDGYTF	TGTGCCAGCTCACCAAACGGGGGCAGTGACGGCTACACCTTC
few	TRBV5-1	TRBJ1-2	-	CASSLDGSERWGYTF	TGCGCCAGCAGCTTGGACGGCAGTGAGAGATGGGGCTACACCTTC
once	TRBV7-2	TRBJ1-1	-	CASSLEVLGTNTEAFF	TGTGCCAGCAGCTTAGAGGTATTAGGGACGAACACTGAAGCTTTCTTT
-	TRBV7-2	TRBJ1-1	-	CASSPHRASRVGTEAFF	TGTGCCAGCAGCCCGCACCGGGCCTCCCGAGTGGGCACTGAGGCTTTCTTT
few	TRBV20-1	TRBJ2-6	-	CSTARGTSSGANVLTF	TGCAGTACTGCCCGGGGGACCAGCTCTGGGGCCAACGTCCTGACTTTC
-	TRBV3-1	TRBJ1-2	TRBD1	CANSQDRGANYGYTF	TGTGCCAACAGCCAAGACAGGGGGGCCAACTATGGCTACACCTTC
-	TRBV25-1	TRBJ1-1	-	CASSEQGLGSFF	TGTGCCAGCAGTGAACAGGGTCTCGGGTCTTTCTTT
few	TRBV21-1	TRBJ1-1	-	CASSKGGTVLLNTEAFF	TGTGCCAGCAGCAAAGGGGGGACAGTTCTATTGAACACTGAAGCTTTCTTT
many	TRBV24-1	TRBJ2-1	TRBD1	CATSDLAGGSLNEQFF	TGTGCCACCAGTGATTTGGCAGGGGGAAGTTTAAATGAGCAGTTCTTC
few	TRBV4-2	TRBJ1-1	-	CASSQAIGEGVNTEAFF	TGTGCCAGCAGCCAAGCCATCGGCGAAGGGGTGAACACTGAAGCTTTCTTT
-	TRBV10-2	TRBJ2-3	TRBD2	CASRAGTSGVDTQYF	TGCGCCAGCAGGGCAGGGACTAGCGGGGTAGATACGCAGTATTTT
few	TRBV11-2	TRBJ1-3	-	CASSPRADYSGNTIYF	TGTGCCAGCAGCCCCCGCGCAGATTATTCTGGAAACACCATATATTTT
few	TRBV9	TRBJ2-1	TRBD2	CASSVAPVTGGRNEQFF	TGTGCCAGCAGCGTAGCCCCTGTGACGGGGGGGAGGAATGAGCAGTTCTTC
-	TRBV20-1	TRBJ2-7	-	CSARALGVGSYEQYF	TGCAGTGCTAGGGCACTAGGGGTAGGGTCCTACGAGCAGTACTTC
many	TRBV20-1	TRBJ2-1	-	CSARDGGTSDEQFF	TGCAGTGCTAGAGATGGCGGGACCTCGGATGAGCAGTTCTTC
many	TRBV6-6	TRBJ2-3	TRBD2	CASSPRLAGPSDTQYF	TGTGCCAGCAGTCCTAGGCTAGCGGGGCCGTCAGATACGCAGTATTTT
-	TRBV5-1	TRBJ2-7	-	CASSFQGRTWEQYF	TGCGCCAGCAGCTTCCAAGGAAGGACGTGGGAGCAGTACTTC
many	TRBV20-1	TRBJ2-7	-	CSASSMWLTYEQYF	TGCAGTGCTAGCTCAATGTGGCTTACCTACGAGCAGTACTTC
few	TRBV3-1	TRBJ1-5	-	CASSRLAGTYSNQPQHF	TGTGCCAGCAGCCGATTAGCCGGGACATATAGCAATCAGCCCCAGCATTTT
few	TRBV7-9	TRBJ1-4	TRBD1	CASSLREGQKEKLFF	TGTGCCAGCAGCCTAAGAGAGGGACAGAAGGAAAAACTGTTTTTT
few	TRBV7-9	TRBJ2-1	-	CASSLEAGLQETQFF	TGTGCCAGCAGCTTAGAGGCAGGACTCCAAGAGACCCAGTTCTTC
many	TRBV11-2	TRBJ1-5	-	CASSLMGRNQPQHF	TGTGCCAGCAGCTTAATGGGTCGCAATCAGCCCCAGCATTTT
-	TRBV7-2	TRBJ1-5	-	CASSPLGGARQPQHF	TGTGCCAGCAGCCCGTTAGGGGGGGCGCGGCAGCCCCAGCATTTT
-	TRBV20-1	TRBJ1-4	-	CSATDPATNEKLFF	TGCAGTGCCACGGACCCAGCAACTAATGAAAAACTGTTTTTT
-	TRBV19	TRBJ2-6	-	CASRDLPGANVLTF	TGTGCCAGTAGAGACTTACCGGGGGCCAACGTCCTGACTTTC
many	TRBV20-1	TRBJ2-1	-	CSAHPSGYNEQFF	TGCAGTGCTCACCCCTCAGGCTACAATGAGCAGTTCTTC
-	TRBV5-1	TRBJ2-7	TRBD1	CASSGQGRTYEQYF	TGCGCCAGCAGCGGACAGGGAAGAACCTACGAGCAGTACTTC
many	TRBV6-6	TRBJ2-4	-	CASSYNHRDVQNIQYF	TGTGCCAGCAGTTACAACCACCGGGACGTACAAAACATTCAGTACTTC
-	TRBV6-2/TRBV6-3	TRBJ2-1	TRBD2	CASSPWGGVLNEQFF	TGTGCCAGCAGCCCGTGGGGGGGGGTCCTCAATGAGCAGTTCTTC
-	TRBV30	TRBJ2-7	-	CAWGTTLSVTYEQYF	TGTGCCTGGGGGACGACGCTTAGCGTGACCTACGAGCAGTACTTC
-	TRBV5-1	TRBJ1-5	-	CASSPGPIGPNQPQHF	TGCGCCAGCAGCCCCGGCCCCATTGGCCCCAATCAGCCCCAGCATTTT
-	TRBV6-1	TRBJ2-7	TRBD1	CASSGGSGQSHEQYF	TGTGCCAGCAGTGGGGGGTCGGGACAGAGTCACGAGCAGTACTTC
-	TRBV7-2	TRBJ2-7	TRBD2	CASSLGGLAGWEQYF	TGTGCCAGCAGCTTAGGGGGGCTAGCGGGTTGGGAGCAGTACTTC
many	TRBV7-9	TRBJ1-2	TRBD1	CASSIRQGGGYTF	TGTGCCAGCAGCATCCGACAGGGTGGCGGCTACACCTTC
-	TRBV5-6	TRBJ1-2	-	CASSFVGGYYGYTF	TGTGCCAGCAGCTTCGTGGGGGGGTACTATGGCTACACCTTC
-	TRBV7-2	TRBJ2-1	TRBD2	CASSSGPAGWNEQFF	TGTGCCAGCAGCAGTGGCCCAGCGGGGTGGAATGAGCAGTTCTTC
few	TRBV6-2/TRBV6-3	TRBJ2-1	TRBD1	CASIEGASDNEQFF	TGTGCCAGCATTGAGGGGGCGAGCGACAATGAGCAGTTCTTC
many	TRBV6-1	TRBJ2-4	-	CASSELGGAKNIQYF	TGTGCCAGCAGTGAACTCGGAGGAGCCAAAAACATTCAGTACTTC
few	TRBV12-3/TRBV12-4	TRBJ2-1	-	CASSFWAGTDEQFF	TGTGCCAGCAGTTTTTGGGCAGGGACCGATGAGCAGTTCTTC
-	TRBV7-2	TRBJ2-7	TRBD1	CASSSDRASSYEQYF	TGTGCCAGCAGTTCCGACAGGGCTAGCTCCTACGAGCAGTACTTC
-	TRBV3-1	TRBJ2-3	TRBD2	CASSPGSGGPQYF	TGTGCCAGCAGCCCGGGGAGCGGGGGGCCGCAGTATTTT